The following is a T cell receptor (beta chain) sequence with its context. The CDR3 is made up of 16 amino acids. This entry belongs to a study of blood T cells in healthy people across ages. Alongside a J-beta primer mix, a sample-barcoded 5' primer served in a second PCR lasting roughly 6 to 12 cycles. One entry per CDR3 protein results from TCRdb running MiXCR on the 5' RACE reads. The sample holds some 1.8 million distinct CDR3 sequences, about two fifths seen once. The chain couples TRBV21-1 to TRBJ2-3; the D call in the table, TRBD2, was not verified against the DNA. TRBV21-1 is noted as a pseudogene. This TCR was sampled from a human donor in good health. Input material: blood. The CDR3 here is CASSKEGGGSTYTQYF. The CDR3 coding sequence is TGTGCCAGCAGCAAAGAAGGCGGGGGGAGCACATATACGCAGTATTTT.